This T cell receptor beta chain is from a study of blood T cells in healthy people across ages (dated by TCRdb to between 2014 and 2017). Describing the broader study: Template switching captured roughly one uniquely barcoded TCR beta cDNA molecule per two T cells in model experiments. To track age-related changes in TCR beta repertoire diversity, the study relied on deep sequencing normalized with unique cDNA molecular identifiers. The donors were split into four age groups: young (average 16 years), middle-aged (39), aged (more than 60) and long-lived (more than 80). Two additional independent replicas of 1 million unique cDNA reads from the same blood draw were analyzed for two donors (one aged 18 to 30 and one aged 80 or older). Study-wide conclusions, independent of this receptor: Compared with the aged group, the long-lived group had more naive CD4+ T cells, fewer expanded clones and increased TCR diversity, a pattern suggesting age selection. Estimates of total diversity from one million sequenced T cells were regarded as lower bounds and underestimates. The percentage of naive T cells measured by flow cytometry correlated strongly with observed TCR beta diversity. As age increased, observed TCR beta diversity per million T cells dropped in a roughly linear way, and a significant reduction was already evident by age 40. Donor CMV infection status was unknown, potentially confounding age-related changes in expanded clonotypes. Conclusive comparison of naive and antigen-experienced compartments was prevented by the profiling of bulk unsorted PBMCs.

The CDR3 starts with the cysteine, ends with the phenylalanine, and has 14 residues. The CDR3 DNA has 42 bases and is translated from base 1. The germline V gene (reference sequence) sets CDR1 to DFQATT and CDR2 to SNEGSKA. The library was built by means of 5' RACE. TCRdb lists the instrument as Illumina HiSeq 2500. A second roughly 6 to 11 cycle PCR used a sample-barcoded 5' primer and a J-beta primer mix. A template-switch 5' adaptor carrying 12 random nucleotides introduced a unique molecular identifier onto each TCR beta cDNA molecule. At least 2.5 million CDR3-containing paired-end reads were obtained from each sample. All of the RNA was converted into first-strand cDNA using the Mint cDNA synthesis kit, with a TRBC-specific oligonucleotide serving as the primer. Following uracil-DNA glycosylase treatment, a first 18-cycle PCR with universal primers M1SS and BC2_uni_R was performed on all cDNA. In the paper's pipeline: For normalization, 1 million high-quality reads, each with a distinct molecular identifier, were randomly selected from each sample. Reads sharing molecular identifiers were discarded rather than binned into consensus sequences. CDR3 identification, clonotype clustering and error correction used MiTCR with a Q25 quality threshold and the strictest error-elimination algorithm. Lower-bound total TCR beta diversity was estimated with a nonparametric unseen species model using Euler transformation. TCRdb trimmed the raw reads at Q25, called clones with MiXCR and kept productive beta chains. Rows with a matching CDR3 protein are joined into one entry that keeps the most common DNA and genes. The V and J calls were determined by TCRdb, not by the authors. In this sample the table shows 600,000 to 1,000,000 distinct CDR3 sequences, around a quarter of which occur a single time. More than 3% of the sample lies in the top ten.

Details on this clonotype: Its cognate antigen has yet to be identified. The input lacks base qualities; no much larger clone sits a single base away.

Donors were 39 systemically healthy Caucasian individuals from Russia aged roughly 6 to 90 years. Each donor gave ten milliliters of peripheral blood, drawn into EDTA-treated Vacutainer tubes. PBMCs were isolated by Ficoll-Paque density-gradient centrifugation, with at least 6.5 million obtained per sample. Total RNA was extracted from PBMCs with Trizol reagent, with at least 5.5 micrograms obtained per sample. Naive CD45RAhigh/CD27high T cell percentages were measured by flow cytometry on a PBMC aliquot from every donor. In addition, the sample was reused for a study of T cells of mothers and their children. As noted in the second study: Donors were nine systemically healthy Caucasian individuals: three mothers and their six children. cDNA synthesis consumed the entire amount of extracted RNA, loaded at 1.5 ug RNA in each 15 ul reaction. In the second PCR, the M1S primer added sample barcodes and 2-4 random nucleotides. Over 8.5 million TCR beta CDR3 reads were obtained for each mother, and around 2.7 million reads were obtained for each child. Thymic selection similarly shapes TCR recombination output in related and unrelated pairs, with minor effect from inherited differences. Normalized repertoire overlap was always found to be slightly, but never significantly, higher in related mother-child pairs than in unrelated mother-child pairs. With a sensitivity of 90 to 100 clones per million clonotypes, no persistent microchimeric T cell clones were detected. In the study, deep NGS was used to compare the TCR beta repertoires of mothers and children, and features distinguishing related mother-child pairs from unrelated individuals were sought. The mean age was 40 +/- 4 years for the mothers and around 10 +/- 4 years for the children. After adapter ligation with NEBNext reagents, the libraries were sequenced on Illumina HiSeq 2000 with 100+100 nt paired-end reads. To prevent cross-contamination, the mother and child libraries were prepared a month apart and were sequenced in separate runs. For each donor, between about 500,000 and 2,100,000 distinct TCR beta clonotypes were identified. Naive TCR beta clonotypes were estimated from low-frequency clonotypes matched to each donor's FACS-determined naive share, without sorting.

The receptor chain draws on TRBV20-1 and TRBJ2-1; TRBD2 is perhaps the D gene, given 5 matching bases. The DNA end is more similar to TRBJ2-5, so the J call may be wrong. Sequencing was carried out using blood. This sequence originates from a boy younger than 18 in good health. The DNA reads TGCAGTGCTAGAGATAGGAGTAGAGGGGAGACCCAGTACTTC. It encodes CSARDRSRGETQYF.